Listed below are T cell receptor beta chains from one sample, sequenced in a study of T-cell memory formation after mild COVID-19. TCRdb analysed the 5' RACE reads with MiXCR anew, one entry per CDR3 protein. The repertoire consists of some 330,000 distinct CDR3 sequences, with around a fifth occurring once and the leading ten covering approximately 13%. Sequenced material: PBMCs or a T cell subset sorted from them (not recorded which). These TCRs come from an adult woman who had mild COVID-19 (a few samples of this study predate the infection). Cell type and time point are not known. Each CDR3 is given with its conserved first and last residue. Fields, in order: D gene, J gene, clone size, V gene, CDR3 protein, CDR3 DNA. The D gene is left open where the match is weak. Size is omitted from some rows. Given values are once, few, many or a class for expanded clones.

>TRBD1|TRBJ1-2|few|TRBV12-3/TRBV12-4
CASSSYGQGAYGYTF
TGTGCCAGCAGTTCCTACGGACAGGGTGCCTATGGCTACACCTTC
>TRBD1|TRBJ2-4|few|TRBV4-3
CASSRYYRGAKNIQYF
TGCGCCAGCAGCCGATATTACAGGGGAGCCAAAAACATTCAGTACTTC
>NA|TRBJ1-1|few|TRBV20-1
CSATGQRSEAFF
TGCAGTGCTACCGGGCAACGTTCTGAAGCTTTCTTT
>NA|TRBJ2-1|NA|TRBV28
CASSLTYGNEQFF
TGTGCCAGCAGTTTAACTTACGGGAATGAGCAGTTCTTC
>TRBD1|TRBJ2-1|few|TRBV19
CASSSDGTGDYSEQFF
TGTGCCAGTAGCTCGGACGGGACAGGGGATTATTCTGAGCAGTTCTTC
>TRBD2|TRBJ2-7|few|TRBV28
CASSYGLAVHEQYF
TGTGCCAGCAGTTATGGGCTAGCGGTTCACGAGCAGTACTTC
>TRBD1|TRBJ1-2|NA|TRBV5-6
CASSFRDRGFRGYTF
TGTGCCAGCAGCTTCCGGGACAGGGGTTTTCGAGGCTACACCTTC
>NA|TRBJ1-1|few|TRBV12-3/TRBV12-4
CASSFGQGTGTAFF
TGTGCCAGCAGTTTCGGGCAAGGTACAGGGACCGCTTTCTTT
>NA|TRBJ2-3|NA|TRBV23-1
CASSLLTRALTDTQYF
TGCGCCAGCAGTCTCTTGACTCGCGCCCTCACAGATACGCAGTATTTT
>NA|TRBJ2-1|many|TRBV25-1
CASSKEGILNEQFF
TGTGCCAGCAGTAAGGAGGGTATACTCAATGAGCAGTTCTTC
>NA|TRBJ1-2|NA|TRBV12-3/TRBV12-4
CASRNPGLGYTF
TGTGCCAGCAGGAACCCAGGGTTGGGCTACACCTTC
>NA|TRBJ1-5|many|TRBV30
CAWRGALGNQPQHF
TGTGCCTGGCGGGGGGCGTTGGGCAATCAGCCCCAGCATTTT
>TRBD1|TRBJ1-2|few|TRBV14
CASSPSGTVYGYTF
TGTGCCAGCAGCCCCTCCGGGACAGTCTATGGCTACACCTTC
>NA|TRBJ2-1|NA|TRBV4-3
CASSQGYSRDSYTEQFF
TGCGCCAGCAGCCAAGGGTATAGTAGGGACTCCTACACTGAGCAGTTCTTC
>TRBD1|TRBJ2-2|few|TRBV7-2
CASSLVGGATGELFF
TGTGCCAGCAGCTTAGTAGGGGGCGCAACCGGGGAGCTGTTTTTT
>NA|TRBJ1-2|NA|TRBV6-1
CASSEWPRPDYGYTF
TGTGCCAGCAGTGAATGGCCTCGGCCGGACTATGGCTACACCTTC
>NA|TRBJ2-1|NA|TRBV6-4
CASSEGLRAGEQFF
TGTGCCAGCAGTGAAGGCCTTCGGGCCGGTGAGCAGTTCTTC
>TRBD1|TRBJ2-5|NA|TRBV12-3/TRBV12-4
CASRPGGRETQYF
TGTGCCAGCAGACCAGGGGGCAGGGAGACCCAGTACTTC
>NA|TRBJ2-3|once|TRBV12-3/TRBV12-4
CASSPTARTQYF
TGTGCCAGCAGTCCGACCGCGCGTACGCAGTATTTT
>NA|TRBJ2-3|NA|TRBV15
CATARRAEDTQYF
TGTGCCACCGCTCGTAGGGCAGAGGATACGCAGTATTTT
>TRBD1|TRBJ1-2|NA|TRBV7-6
CASRDSSYGYTF
TGTGCCAGCCGGGACAGCTCCTATGGCTACACCTTC
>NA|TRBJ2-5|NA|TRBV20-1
CSANSGQETQYF
TGCAGTGCTAATAGCGGCCAAGAGACCCAGTACTTC
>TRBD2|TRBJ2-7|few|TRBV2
CASKEEGGRAHEQYF
TGTGCCAGCAAAGAGGAAGGCGGGAGGGCCCACGAGCAGTACTTC
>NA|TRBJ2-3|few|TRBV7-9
CASSRPALGISTDTQYF
TGTGCCAGCAGCCGGCCTGCCTTGGGAATCAGCACAGATACGCAGTATTTT
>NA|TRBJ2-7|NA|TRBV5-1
CASSLGWASGGKDEQYF
TGCGCCAGCAGCTTGGGATGGGCGTCTGGGGGGAAGGACGAGCAGTACTTC
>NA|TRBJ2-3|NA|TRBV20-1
CSARDKRSTDTQYF
TGCAGTGCTAGAGATAAAAGGAGCACAGATACGCAGTATTTT
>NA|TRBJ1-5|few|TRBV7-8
CASSSPQGPGNQPQHF
TGTGCCAGCAGCTCGCCGCAGGGACCGGGCAATCAGCCCCAGCATTTT
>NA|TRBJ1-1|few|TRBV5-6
CASSLRGSFLAFF
TGTGCCAGCAGCTTAAGGGGTTCTTTTCTGGCTTTCTTT
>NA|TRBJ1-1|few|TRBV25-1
CASSESPRQGLRSGGMNTEAFF
TGTGCCAGCAGTGAATCACCCCGCCAGGGACTCCGATCCGGGGGCATGAACACTGAAGCTTTCTTT
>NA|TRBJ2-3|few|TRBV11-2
CASSYLADTQYF
TGTGCCAGCAGCTATCTAGCGGATACGCAGTATTTT
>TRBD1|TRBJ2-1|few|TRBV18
CASSPSVLGTGNFF
TGTGCCAGCTCACCTTCCGTTTTGGGGACAGGGAACTTCTTC
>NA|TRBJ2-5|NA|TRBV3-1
CASSQGRIAVPQETQYF
TGTGCCAGCAGCCAAGGGAGAATAGCGGTACCACAAGAGACCCAGTACTTC
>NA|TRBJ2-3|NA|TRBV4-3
CASSQRRGTDTQYF
TGCGCCAGCAGCCAGCGCAGGGGCACAGATACGCAGTATTTT
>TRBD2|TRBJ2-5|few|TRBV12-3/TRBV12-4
CASMRTSGVETQYF
TGTGCCAGCATGCGGACTAGCGGGGTGGAGACCCAGTACTTC
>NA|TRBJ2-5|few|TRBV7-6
CASSSLPQETQYF
TGTGCCAGCAGCTCCTTACCCCAAGAGACCCAGTACTTC
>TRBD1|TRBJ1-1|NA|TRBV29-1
CSVESSRTGGAYTEAFF
TGCAGCGTTGAATCAAGTCGGACAGGGGGCGCGTACACTGAAGCTTTCTTT
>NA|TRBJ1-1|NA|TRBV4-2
CASSQVQGDWRTLNTEAFF
TGTGCCAGCAGCCAAGTGCAGGGAGACTGGCGGACCTTGAACACTGAAGCTTTCTTT
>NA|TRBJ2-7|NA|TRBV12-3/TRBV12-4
CASSRLGFGVEEQYF
TGTGCCAGCAGTCGTTTAGGTTTTGGGGTTGAAGAGCAGTACTTC
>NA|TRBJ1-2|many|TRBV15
CATSRGTNYGYTF
TGTGCCACCAGCAGAGGGACTAACTATGGCTACACCTTC
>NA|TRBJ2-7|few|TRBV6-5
CASSYIVGSFYEQYF
TGTGCCAGCAGTTACATAGTCGGAAGTTTCTACGAGCAGTACTTC
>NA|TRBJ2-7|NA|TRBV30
CAWSNRITLQYF
TGTGCCTGGAGTAACAGGATCACCCTGCAGTACTTC
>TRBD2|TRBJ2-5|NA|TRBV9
CASSSGNQETQYF
TGTGCCAGCAGTAGCGGGAACCAAGAGACCCAGTACTTC
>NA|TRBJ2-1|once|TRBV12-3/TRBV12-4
CASSFVTLENELFF
TGTGCCAGCAGTTTCGTGACTCTTGAAAATGAGCTGTTCTTC
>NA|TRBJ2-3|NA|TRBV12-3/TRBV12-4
CASSLGRRAARRTDTQYF
TGTGCCAGCAGTTTAGGGCGGAGAGCGGCCCGACGCACAGATACGCAGTATTTT
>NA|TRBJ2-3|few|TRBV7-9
CASSYSRGQTDTQYF
TGTGCCAGCAGCTATTCTCGCGGTCAGACAGATACGCAGTATTTT
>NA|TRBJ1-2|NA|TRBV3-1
CASSQDQRGEGYTF
TGTGCCAGCAGCCAAGATCAAAGGGGTGAAGGCTACACCTTC
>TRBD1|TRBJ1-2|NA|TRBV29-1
CSVDEGTGLYGYTF
TGCAGCGTGGATGAAGGGACAGGCCTCTATGGCTACACCTTC
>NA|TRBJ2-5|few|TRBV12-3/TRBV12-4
CASSFPVSETQYF
TGTGCCAGCAGTTTCCCAGTATCAGAGACCCAGTACTTC
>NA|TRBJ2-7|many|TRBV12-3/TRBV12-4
CASSLVGLFYEQYF
TGTGCCAGCAGTTTAGTCGGATTATTCTACGAGCAGTACTTC
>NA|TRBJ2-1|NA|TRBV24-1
CATSDWGVTHNEQFF
TGTGCCACCAGTGATTGGGGGGTTACCCACAATGAGCAGTTCTTC
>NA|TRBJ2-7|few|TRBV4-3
CASSQHPGPYYEQYF
TGCGCCAGCAGCCAGCACCCGGGACCTTACTACGAGCAGTACTTC
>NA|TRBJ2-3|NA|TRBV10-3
CAISESNGAADTQYF
TGTGCCATCAGTGAGTCGAACGGGGCGGCAGATACGCAGTATTTT
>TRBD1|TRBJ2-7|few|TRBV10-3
CATLTGGPSYEQYF
TGTGCCACACTCACAGGGGGCCCTTCCTACGAGCAGTACTTC
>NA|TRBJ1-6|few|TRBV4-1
CASSQDRAGAGYNSPLHF
TGCGCCAGCAGCCAAGATCGAGCGGGGGCGGGCTATAATTCACCCCTCCACTTT
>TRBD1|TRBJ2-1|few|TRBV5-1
CASSLVGTGGFNEQFF
TGCGCCAGCAGCTTGGTAGGGACAGGGGGCTTCAATGAGCAGTTCTTC
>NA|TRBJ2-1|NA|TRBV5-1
CASSLAWADNEQFF
TGCGCCAGCAGCTTGGCATGGGCAGACAATGAGCAGTTCTTC
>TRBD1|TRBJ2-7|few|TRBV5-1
CASSLGPRDRGSKGYF
TGCGCCAGCAGCTTGGGCCCCCGGGACAGGGGTTCTAAAGGATACTTC
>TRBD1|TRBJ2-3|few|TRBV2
CASSEARGSTDTQYF
TGTGCCAGCAGTGAAGCCAGGGGGAGCACAGATACGCAGTATTTT